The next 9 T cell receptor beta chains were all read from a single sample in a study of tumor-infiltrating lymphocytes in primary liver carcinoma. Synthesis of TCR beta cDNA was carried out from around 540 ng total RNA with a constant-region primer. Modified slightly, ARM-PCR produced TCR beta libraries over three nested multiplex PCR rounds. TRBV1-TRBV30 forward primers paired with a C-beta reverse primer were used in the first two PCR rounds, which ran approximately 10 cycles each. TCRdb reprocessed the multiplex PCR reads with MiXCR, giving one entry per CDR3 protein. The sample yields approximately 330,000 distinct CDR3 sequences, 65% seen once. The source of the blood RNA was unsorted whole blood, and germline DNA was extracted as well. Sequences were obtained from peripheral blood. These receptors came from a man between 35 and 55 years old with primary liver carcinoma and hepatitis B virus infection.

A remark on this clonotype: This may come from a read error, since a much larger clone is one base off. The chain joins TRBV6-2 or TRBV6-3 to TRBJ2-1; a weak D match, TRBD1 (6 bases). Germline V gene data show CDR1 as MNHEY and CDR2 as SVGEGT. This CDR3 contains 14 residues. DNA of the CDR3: TGTGGCGTCACCCCTGTGGGGGCGAGCAATGAGCAGTTCTTC. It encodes CGVTPVGASNEQFF.

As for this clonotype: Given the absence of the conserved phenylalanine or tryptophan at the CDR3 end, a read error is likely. CDR3 loop: CTSSLGAGAPNEQFS. For the CDR3, the DNA is TGTACCAGCAGCTTAGGAGCGGGAGCCCCCAATGAGCAGTTCTCC. The J gene is TRBJ2-1, the V gene TRBV11-2; TRBD2 aligns across 8 bases. This CDR3 contains 15 residues. Germline lookup yields CDR1 SGHAT and CDR2 FQNNGV.

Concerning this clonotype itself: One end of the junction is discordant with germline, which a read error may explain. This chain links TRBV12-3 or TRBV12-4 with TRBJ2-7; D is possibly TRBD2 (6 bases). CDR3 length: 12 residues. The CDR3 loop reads CASILADYEPYF. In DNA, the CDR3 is TGCGCCAGCATTTTAGCGGACTACGAGCCGTACTTC.

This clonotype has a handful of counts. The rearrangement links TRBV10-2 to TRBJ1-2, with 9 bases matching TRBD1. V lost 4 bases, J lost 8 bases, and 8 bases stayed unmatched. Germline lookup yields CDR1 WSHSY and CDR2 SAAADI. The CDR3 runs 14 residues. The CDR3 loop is CASSVGQGSKGYTF. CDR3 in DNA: TGCGCCAGCAGTGTCGGACAGGGGAGTAAGGGCTACACCTTC.

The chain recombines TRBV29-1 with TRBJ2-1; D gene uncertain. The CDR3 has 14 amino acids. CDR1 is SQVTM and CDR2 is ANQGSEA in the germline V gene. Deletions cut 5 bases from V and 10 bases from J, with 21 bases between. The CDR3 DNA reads TGCAGCGTTACCCTTGGATCTTCCCTAGGGGAGCAGTTCTTC. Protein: CSVTLGSSLGEQFF.

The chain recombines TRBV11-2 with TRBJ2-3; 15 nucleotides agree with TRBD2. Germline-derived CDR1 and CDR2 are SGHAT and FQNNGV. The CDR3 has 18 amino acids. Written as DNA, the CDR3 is TGTATTAGCAGCCGGGGACTAGCGGGAGGTCATACCAGGGATACGCAGTATTTT. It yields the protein CISSRGLAGGHTRDTQYF.

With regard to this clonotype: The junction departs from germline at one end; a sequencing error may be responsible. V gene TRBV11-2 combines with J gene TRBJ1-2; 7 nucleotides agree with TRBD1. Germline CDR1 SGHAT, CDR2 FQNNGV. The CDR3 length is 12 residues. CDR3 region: CATSLQGSGYTF. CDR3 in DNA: TGTGCCACCAGCTTACAGGGGTCTGGCTACACCTTT.

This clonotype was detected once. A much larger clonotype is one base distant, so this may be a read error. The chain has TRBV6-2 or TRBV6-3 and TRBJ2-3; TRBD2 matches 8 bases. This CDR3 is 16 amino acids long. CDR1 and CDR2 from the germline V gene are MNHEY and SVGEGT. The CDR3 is CASSPHSSGSLNTKYF. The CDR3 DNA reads TGTGCCAGCAGTCCCCATTCAAGCGGGAGTCTTAATACGAAGTATTTT.

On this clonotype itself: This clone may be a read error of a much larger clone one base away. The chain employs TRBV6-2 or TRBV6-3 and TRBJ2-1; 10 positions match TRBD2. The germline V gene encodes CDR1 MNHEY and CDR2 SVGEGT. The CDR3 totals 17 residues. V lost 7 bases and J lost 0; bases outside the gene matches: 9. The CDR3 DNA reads TGTGCCAGCAACCCCTCTAGCGGGAGTTCCTCCTACAATGAGCAGTTCTTC. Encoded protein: CASNPSSGSSSYNEQFF.